This T cell receptor (beta chain) was recovered during a study of T-cell reconstitution after alpha-beta-depleted transplantation in children. A TCRbeta library incorporating unique molecular identifiers was prepared. TCRdb re-derived calls from the PCR reads in MiXCR, one entry per CDR3 protein. The table records over 550,000 distinct CDR3 sequences, over 9.5% of them present only once. This clonotype occurred a few times. CDR1 SNHLY and CDR2 FYNNEI come from the germline V gene. The CDR3 has 13 amino acids. Trimming took 10 bases from V and 6 from J; bases not matched to a gene: 9. This TCR derives from a human donor who donated a stem cell graft to a child with acute myeloid leukemia. The rearrangement uses TRBV2 and TRBJ2-1, with 7 bases fitting TRBD2. This specimen was PBMCs from the stem cell graft donor, taken from the stem cell graft. The CDR3 sequence is CATQRESFNEQFF. CDR3 sequence (DNA): TGTGCCACCCAGCGGGAAAGTTTCAATGAGCAGTTCTTC.